Listed here are 4 T cell receptor beta chains from one sample, sequenced in a study of cytomegalovirus exposure and HLA in healthy donors. 60 Vbeta and 13 Jbeta primers were used in PCR. Assay used: immunoSEQ multiplex PCR; TCRdb lists only in-frame clones, some missing. The sample has some 200,000 clones, approximately 70% seen once. Input material: PBMCs. These receptors came from a woman aged 25 to 39 in good health and CMV-seronegative.

The chain recombines TRBV6-4 with TRBJ2-5, with 15 bases lining up with TRBD2. Trimming cost V 6 bases and J 5 bases; bases outside gene matches: 4. The CDR3 runs 15 residues. Germline V gene lookup returns CDR1 MRHNA and CDR2 SNTAGT. The CDR3 nucleotides are TGTGCCAGCAGCCGGACTAGCGGGGGGGCTGAGACCCAGTACTTC. Translated, it gives CASSRTSGGAETQYF.

In its sample, this clone was seen a few times. The chain recombines TRBV6-4 with TRBJ1-2; D perhaps matches TRBD1 (5 bases). The germline V gene encodes CDR1 MRHNA and CDR2 SNTAGT. Trimming removed 0 bases from V and 7 bases from J, with 9 bases in between. The CDR3 covers 13 residues. The CDR3 DNA reads as TGTGCCAGCAGTGACTCGGGGGGATCTGGCTACACCTTC. Its protein product is CASSDSGGSGYTF.

The genes are TRBV11-2 and TRBJ2-2, with 10 bases aligning to TRBD2. Germline loops: CDR1 SGHAT, CDR2 FQNNGV. Trimming removed 6 bases from V and 1 base from J; junction bases left unmatched: 11. The CDR3 length is 18 residues. The CDR3 is CASRRLDSGRENTGELFF. In DNA form, the CDR3 reads TGTGCCAGCAGACGACTCGACAGCGGGAGGGAGAACACCGGGGAGCTGTTTTTT. Based on the CDR3 plus reference TRBV11-2 and TRBJ2-2, the full variable domain is EAGVAQSPRYKIIEKRQSVAFWCNPISGHATLYWYQQILGQGPKLLIQFQNNGVVDDSQLPKDRFSAERLKGVDSTLKIQPAKLEDSAVYLCASRRLDSGRENTGELFFGEGSRLTVL.

The chain combines TRBV7-9 with TRBJ2-1; TRBD2 agrees at 14 bases. This CDR3 contains 16 residues. V shed 3 bases, J shed 7 bases, and the junction held 5 bases outside the gene matches. The germline CDR1 and CDR2 sequences are SEHNR and FQNEAQ (reference sequence). The CDR3 bases are TGTGCCAGCAGCTTCCGACTAGCGGGGGGGGTTAATGAGCAGTTCTTC. Translating it yields CASSFRLAGGVNEQFF.